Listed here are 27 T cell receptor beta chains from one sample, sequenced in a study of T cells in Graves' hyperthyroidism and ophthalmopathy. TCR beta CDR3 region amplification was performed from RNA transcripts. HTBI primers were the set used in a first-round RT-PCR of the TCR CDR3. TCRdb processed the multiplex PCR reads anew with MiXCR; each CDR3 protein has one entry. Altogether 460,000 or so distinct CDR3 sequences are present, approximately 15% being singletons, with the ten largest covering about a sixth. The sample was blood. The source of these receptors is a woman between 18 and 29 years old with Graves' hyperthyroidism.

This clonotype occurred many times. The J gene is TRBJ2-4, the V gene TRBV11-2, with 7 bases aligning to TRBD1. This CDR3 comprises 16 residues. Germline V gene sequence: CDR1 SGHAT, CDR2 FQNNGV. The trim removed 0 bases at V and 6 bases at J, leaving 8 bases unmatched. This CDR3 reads CASSLDGRGFRNIQYF. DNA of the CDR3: TGTGCCAGCAGCTTAGACGGCAGGGGGTTTAGAAACATTCAGTACTTC.

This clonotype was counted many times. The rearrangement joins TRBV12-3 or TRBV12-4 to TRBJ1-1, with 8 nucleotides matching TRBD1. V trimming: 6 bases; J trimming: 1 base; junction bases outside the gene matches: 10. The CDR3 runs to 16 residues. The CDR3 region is CASSRTQDRANTEAFF. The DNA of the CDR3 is TGTGCCAGCAGCCGGACCCAGGACAGGGCGAACACTGAAGCTTTCTTT.

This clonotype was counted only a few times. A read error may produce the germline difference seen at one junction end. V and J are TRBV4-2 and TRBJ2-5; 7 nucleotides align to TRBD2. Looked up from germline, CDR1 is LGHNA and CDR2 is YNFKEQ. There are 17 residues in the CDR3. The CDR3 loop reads CAGSQDLAGEEGETQYF. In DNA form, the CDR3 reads TGTGCCGGCAGCCAAGATTTGGCGGGGGAGGAGGGTGAGACCCAGTACTTC.

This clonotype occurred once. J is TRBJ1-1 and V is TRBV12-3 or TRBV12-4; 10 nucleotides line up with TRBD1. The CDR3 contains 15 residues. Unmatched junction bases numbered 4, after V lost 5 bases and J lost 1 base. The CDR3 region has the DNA TGTGCCAGCAGTCGGACAGGGGGATCGAACACTGAAGCTTTCTTT. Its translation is CASSRTGGSNTEAFF.

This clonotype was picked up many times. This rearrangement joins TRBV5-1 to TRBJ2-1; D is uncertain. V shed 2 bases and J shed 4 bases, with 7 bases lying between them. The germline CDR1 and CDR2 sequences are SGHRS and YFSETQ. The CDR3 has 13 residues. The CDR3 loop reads CASSFETYNEQFF. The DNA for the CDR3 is TGCGCCAGCAGCTTCGAAACTTACAATGAGCAGTTCTTC.

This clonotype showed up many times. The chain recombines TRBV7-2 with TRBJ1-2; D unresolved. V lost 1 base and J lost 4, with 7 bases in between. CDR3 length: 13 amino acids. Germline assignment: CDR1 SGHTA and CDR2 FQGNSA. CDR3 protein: CASSLEPFYGYTF. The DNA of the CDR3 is TGTGCCAGCAGCTTAGAACCTTTCTATGGCTACACCTTC. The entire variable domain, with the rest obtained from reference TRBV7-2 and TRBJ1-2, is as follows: GAGVSQSPSNKVTEKGKDVELRCDPISGHTALYWYRQSLGQGLEFLIYFQGNSAPDKSGLPSDRFSAERTGGSVSTLTIQRTQQEDSAVYLCASSLEPFYGYTFGSGTRLTVV.

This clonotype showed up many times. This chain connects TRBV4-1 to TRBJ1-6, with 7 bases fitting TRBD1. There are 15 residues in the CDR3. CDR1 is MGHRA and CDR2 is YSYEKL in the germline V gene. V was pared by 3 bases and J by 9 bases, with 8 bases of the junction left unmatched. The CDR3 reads CASSHLDRVSSPLHF. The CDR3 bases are TGCGCCAGCAGCCATCTCGACAGGGTTAGTTCACCCCTCCACTTT.

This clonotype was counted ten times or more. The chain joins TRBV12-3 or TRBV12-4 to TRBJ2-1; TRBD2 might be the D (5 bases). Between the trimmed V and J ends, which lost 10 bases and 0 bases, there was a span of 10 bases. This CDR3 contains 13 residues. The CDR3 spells CATAGSSYNEQFF. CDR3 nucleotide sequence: TGTGCCACGGCGGGCAGCTCCTACAATGAGCAGTTCTTC.

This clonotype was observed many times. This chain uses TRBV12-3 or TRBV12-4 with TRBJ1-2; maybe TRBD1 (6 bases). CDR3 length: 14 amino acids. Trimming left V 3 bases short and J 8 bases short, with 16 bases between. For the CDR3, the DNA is TGTGCCAGCAGTTTCGGACAGAGCCTCGGGGGCTACACCTTC. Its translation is CASSFGQSLGGYTF.

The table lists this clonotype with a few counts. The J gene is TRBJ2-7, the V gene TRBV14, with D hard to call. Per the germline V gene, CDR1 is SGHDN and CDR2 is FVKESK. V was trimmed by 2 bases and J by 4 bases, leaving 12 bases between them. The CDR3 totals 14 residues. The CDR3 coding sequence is TGTGCCAGCAGCCAATTATCCTTTCCTTACGAGCAGTACGTC. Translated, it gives CASSQLSFPYEQYV.

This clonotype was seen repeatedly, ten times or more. CDR3: CASSTDEEGTDTQYF. CDR3 nucleotide sequence: TGTGCCAGCTCAACCGATGAGGAGGGCACAGATACGCAGTATTTT. The gene calls are TRBV18 and TRBJ2-3; D possibly corresponds to TRBD2 (5 bases). The CDR3 extends over 15 amino acids. Germline lookup yields CDR1 KGHSH and CDR2 LQKENI. The V and J ends lost 5 bases and 1 base respectively, with 13 bases between them.

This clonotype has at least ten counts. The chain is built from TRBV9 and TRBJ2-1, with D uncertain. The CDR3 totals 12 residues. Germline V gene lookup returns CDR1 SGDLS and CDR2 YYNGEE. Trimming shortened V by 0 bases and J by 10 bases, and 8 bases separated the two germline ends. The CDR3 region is CASSVVGPEQFF. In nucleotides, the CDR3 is TGTGCCAGCAGCGTAGTTGGCCCGGAGCAGTTCTTC.

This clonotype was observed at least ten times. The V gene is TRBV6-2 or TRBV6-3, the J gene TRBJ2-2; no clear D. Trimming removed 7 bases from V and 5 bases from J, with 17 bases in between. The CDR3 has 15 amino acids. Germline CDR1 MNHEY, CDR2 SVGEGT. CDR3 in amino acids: CASTVGGRRTGELFF. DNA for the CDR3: TGTGCCAGCACCGTGGGCGGTCGGCGGACCGGGGAGCTGTTTTTT.

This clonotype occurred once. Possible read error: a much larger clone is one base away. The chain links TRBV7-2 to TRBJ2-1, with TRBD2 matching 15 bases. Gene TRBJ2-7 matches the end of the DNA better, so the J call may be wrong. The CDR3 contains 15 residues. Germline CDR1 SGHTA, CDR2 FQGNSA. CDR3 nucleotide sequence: TGCGCCAGCAGCCAGGGACTAGCGGGAGGCAATGAGCAGTACTTC. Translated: CASSQGLAGGNEQYF.

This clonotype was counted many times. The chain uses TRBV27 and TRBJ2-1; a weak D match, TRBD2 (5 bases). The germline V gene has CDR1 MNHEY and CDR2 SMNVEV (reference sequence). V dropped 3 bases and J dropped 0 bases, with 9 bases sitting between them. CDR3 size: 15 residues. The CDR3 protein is CASSFSVGSYNEQFF. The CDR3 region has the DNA TGTGCCAGCAGTTTTAGCGTCGGCTCCTACAATGAGCAGTTCTTC.

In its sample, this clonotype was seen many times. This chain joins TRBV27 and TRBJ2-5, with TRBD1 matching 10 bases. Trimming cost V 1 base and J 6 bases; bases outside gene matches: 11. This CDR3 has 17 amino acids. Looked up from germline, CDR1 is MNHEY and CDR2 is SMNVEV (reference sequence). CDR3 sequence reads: CASSLLVTGGRRQTQYF. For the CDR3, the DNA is TGTGCCAGCAGTTTATTAGTGACAGGGGGCCGCAGACAGACCCAGTACTTC.

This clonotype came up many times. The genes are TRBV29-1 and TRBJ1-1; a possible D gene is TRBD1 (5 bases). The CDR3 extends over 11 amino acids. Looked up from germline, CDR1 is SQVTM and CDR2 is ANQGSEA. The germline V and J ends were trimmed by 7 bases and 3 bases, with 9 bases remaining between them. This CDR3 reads CSAIGDTEAFF. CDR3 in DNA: TGCAGCGCTATAGGGGACACTGAAGCTTTCTTT.

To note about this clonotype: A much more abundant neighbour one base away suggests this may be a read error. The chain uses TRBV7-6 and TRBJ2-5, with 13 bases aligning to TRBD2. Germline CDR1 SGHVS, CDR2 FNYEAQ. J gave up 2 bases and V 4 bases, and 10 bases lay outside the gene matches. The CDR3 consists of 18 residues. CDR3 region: CASSSPGTSGEPQETQYF. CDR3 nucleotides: TGTGCCAGCAGCTCCCCCGGGACTAGCGGGGAACCTCAAGAGACCCAGTACTTC.

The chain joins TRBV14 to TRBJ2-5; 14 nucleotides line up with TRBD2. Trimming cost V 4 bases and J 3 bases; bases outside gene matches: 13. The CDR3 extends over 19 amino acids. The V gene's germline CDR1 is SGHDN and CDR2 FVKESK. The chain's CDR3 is CASSRNFRLAGGREETQYF. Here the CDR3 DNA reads TGTGCCAGCAGCCGGAACTTTCGACTAGCGGGAGGGCGAGAAGAGACCCAGTACTTC.

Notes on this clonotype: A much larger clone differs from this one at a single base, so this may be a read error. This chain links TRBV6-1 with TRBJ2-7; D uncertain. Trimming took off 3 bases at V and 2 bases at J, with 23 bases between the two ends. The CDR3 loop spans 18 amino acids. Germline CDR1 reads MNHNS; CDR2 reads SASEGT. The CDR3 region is CASSDRASFPPGTYEQYF. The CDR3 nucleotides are TGTGCCAGCAGTGACCGGGCAAGCTTCCCCCCCGGAACCTACGAGCAGTACTTC.

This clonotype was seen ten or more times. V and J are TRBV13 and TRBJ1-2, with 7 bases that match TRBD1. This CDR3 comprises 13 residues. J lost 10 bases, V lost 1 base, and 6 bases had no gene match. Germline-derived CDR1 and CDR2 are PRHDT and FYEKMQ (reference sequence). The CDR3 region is CASSLEGAVDYTF. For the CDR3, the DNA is TGTGCCAGCAGCTTAGAGGGGGCCGTGGACTACACCTTC.

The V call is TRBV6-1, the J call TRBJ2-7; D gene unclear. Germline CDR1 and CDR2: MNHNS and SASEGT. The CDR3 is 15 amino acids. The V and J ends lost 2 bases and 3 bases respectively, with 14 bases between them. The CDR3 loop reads CASSESQLTRYEQYF. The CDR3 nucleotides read TGTGCCAGCAGTGAATCCCAGCTGACCCGCTACGAGCAGTACTTC.

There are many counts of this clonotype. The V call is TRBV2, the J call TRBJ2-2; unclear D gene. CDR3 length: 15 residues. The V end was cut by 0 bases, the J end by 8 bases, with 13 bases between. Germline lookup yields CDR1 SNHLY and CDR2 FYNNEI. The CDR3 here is CASSEAHILSGELFF. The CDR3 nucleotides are TGTGCCAGCAGTGAAGCGCATATTTTAAGTGGGGAGCTGTTTTTT.

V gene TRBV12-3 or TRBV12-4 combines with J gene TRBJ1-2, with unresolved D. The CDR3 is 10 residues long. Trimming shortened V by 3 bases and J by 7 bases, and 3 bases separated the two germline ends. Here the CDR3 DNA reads TGTGCCAGCAGTTTCGGTGGCTACACCTTC. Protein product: CASSFGGYTF.

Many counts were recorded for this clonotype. The CDR3 region has the DNA TGCAGTGCGACCCCGGCCAACGGGGTTCTCACCGGGGAGCTGTTTTTT. Its protein is CSATPANGVLTGELFF. The V and J genes are TRBV20-1 and TRBJ2-2, with a possible D match to TRBD2 (5 bases). This CDR3 spans 16 amino acids. Germline assignment: CDR1 DFQATT and CDR2 SNEGSKA (reference sequence). The V gene lost 6 bases and the J gene lost 4 bases, with 21 bases spanning the gap.

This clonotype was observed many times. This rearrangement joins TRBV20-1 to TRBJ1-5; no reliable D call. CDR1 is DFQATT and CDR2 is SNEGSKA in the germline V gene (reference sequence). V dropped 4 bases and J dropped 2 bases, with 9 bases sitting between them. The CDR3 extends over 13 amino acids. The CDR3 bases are TGCAGTGCTAAGGCAGTTGGCAATCAGCCCCAGCATTTT. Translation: CSAKAVGNQPQHF.

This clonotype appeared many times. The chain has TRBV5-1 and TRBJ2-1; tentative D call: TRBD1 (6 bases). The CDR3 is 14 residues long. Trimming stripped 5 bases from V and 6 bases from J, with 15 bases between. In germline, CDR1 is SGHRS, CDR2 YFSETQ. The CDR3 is CASRTTGTLNEQFF. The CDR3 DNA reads TGCGCCAGCAGGACCACCGGGACACTCAATGAGCAGTTCTTC. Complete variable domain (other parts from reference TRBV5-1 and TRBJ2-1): KAGVTQTPRYLIKTRGQQVTLSCSPISGHRSVSWYQQTPGQGLQFLFEYFSETQRNKGNFPGRFSGRQFSNSRSEMNVSTLELGDSALYLCASRTTGTLNEQFFGPGTRLTVL.